These T cell receptor beta chains were read from a single sample in a study of post-analysis software for immune sequencing data. Each CDR3 protein is one row after TCRdb ran MiXCR on the PCR reads. The sample carries hundreds of thousands of distinct CDR3 sequences, approximately 50% recorded once. Sequencing input: blood. The receptors derive from a girl aged 5-17 years with multiple sclerosis. Each CDR3 is given with its conserved first and last residue. Each record gives: J gene, V gene, CDR3 protein.

J gene: TRBJ2-7
V gene: TRBV24-1
CDR3 protein: CATPVGTGGIYEQYF

J gene: TRBJ2-3
V gene: TRBV28
CDR3 protein: CASSLAGDPGDTQYF

J gene: TRBJ2-1
V gene: TRBV7-2
CDR3 protein: CASSMGPYNEQFF

J gene: TRBJ2-7
V gene: TRBV28
CDR3 protein: CASSPQADTYEQYF

J gene: TRBJ1-2
V gene: TRBV12-3/TRBV12-4
CDR3 protein: CASRPTGAAYGYTF

J gene: NA
V gene: TRBV3-1
CDR3 protein: CASSRPGLAAYEQYF

J gene: TRBJ2-5
V gene: TRBV29-1
CDR3 protein: CSVAWSSDEQETQYF

J gene: TRBJ2-3
V gene: TRBV15
CDR3 protein: CATSRERTDRGTDTQYF

J gene: TRBJ2-1
V gene: TRBV7-2
CDR3 protein: CASSLTGHNYNEQFF

J gene: TRBJ2-5
V gene: TRBV19
CDR3 protein: CASSIPTGVGVETQYF

J gene: TRBJ2-5
V gene: TRBV6-6
CDR3 protein: CASSPISQETQYF

J gene: TRBJ2-7
V gene: TRBV20-1
CDR3 protein: CSATGGKGRMGEQYF

J gene: TRBJ2-3
V gene: TRBV20-1
CDR3 protein: CSAAGTSGASTDTQYF

J gene: TRBJ2-4
V gene: TRBV5-1
CDR3 protein: CASSIWTGRAGEQYF

J gene: TRBJ1-2
V gene: TRBV9
CDR3 protein: CASSATPQDYGYTF

J gene: TRBJ1-6
V gene: TRBV12-3/TRBV12-4
CDR3 protein: CASTEGQLYNSPLHF

J gene: TRBJ2-1
V gene: TRBV28
CDR3 protein: CASSPTARGYNEQFF

J gene: TRBJ2-5
V gene: TRBV4-1
CDR3 protein: CASSQDLRARETQYF